A single sample is the source of the 7 T cell receptor beta chains below, sequenced in a study of shared clonotypes between healthy human individuals. This table comes from immunoSEQ multiplex PCR, and its TCRdb copy is limited to in-frame clones, with some not included. Of some 680,000 clones in the sample, around three quarters are singletons; the top ten hold around 1.8%. Source material: memory CD4+ T cells sorted from blood. Specified subset: CD45RA-negative fraction. The receptors were sampled from a woman in her twenties or thirties in good health.

With respect to this clone: Distinct nucleotide sequences in the sample also encode this CDR3. The genes are TRBV14 and TRBJ2-7, with D possibly matching TRBD1 (5 bases). Germline assignment: CDR1 SGHDN and CDR2 FVKESK. Deletions cut 1 base from V and 6 bases from J, with 10 bases between. The CDR3 runs to 13 residues. The CDR3 sequence: CASSQVRVSEQYF. CDR3 DNA: TGTGCCAGCAGCCAAGTCAGGGTGTCCGAGCAGTACTTC.

This clone was picked up a small number of times. This chain connects TRBV7-6 to TRBJ1-3; TRBD1 aligns across 11 bases. CDR1 is SGHVS and CDR2 is FNYEAQ in the germline V gene. With 4 bases clipped from V and 3 bases from J, the junction kept 8 bases outside the gene matches. The CDR3 length is 17 residues. CDR3 region: CASSSIGGTGGGNTIYF. As DNA, the CDR3 is TGTGCCAGCAGCTCAATAGGCGGGACAGGGGGTGGAAACACCATATATTTT.

The V gene is TRBV29-1, the J gene TRBJ2-5; possibly TRBD1 or TRBD2 for D (6 bases each). The ends were cut back, 4 bases at V and 5 bases at J, with 14 bases in the middle. The CDR3 runs 13 residues. Germline-derived CDR1 and CDR2 are SQVTM and ANQGSEA. The CDR3 DNA reads as TGCAGCGTTGTGTGGGGGGCGTCCGAGACCCAGTACTTC. Translated, it gives CSVVWGASETQYF.

The V gene is TRBV5-1, the J gene TRBJ2-3; 7 bases line up with TRBD2. Germline assignment: CDR1 SGHRS and CDR2 YFSETQ. This CDR3 spans 14 amino acids. V lost 5 bases, J lost 3 bases, and 6 bases stayed unmatched. CDR3 bases: TGCGCCAGCAGGGGGACTATAGGAACAGATACGCAGTATTTT. This sequence encodes CASRGTIGTDTQYF.

This sequence joins TRBV6-5 and TRBJ2-7; 13 bases align to TRBD2. There are 15 residues in the CDR3. Germline assignment: CDR1 MNHEY and CDR2 SVGAGI. V shed 2 bases, J shed 3 bases, and the junction held 1 base outside the gene matches. CDR3 in amino acids: CASSYGTSGDYEQYF. In nucleotides, the CDR3 is TGTGCCAGCAGTTACGGGACTAGCGGGGACTACGAGCAGTACTTC.

Regarding this clone: A junction end diverges from the germline sequence, so it may reflect a read error. The gene calls are TRBV4-1 and TRBJ1-5; D remains unclear. CDR1 MGHRA and CDR2 YSYEKL come from the germline V gene. This CDR3 is 13 amino acids long. The CDR3, as DNA: TGTGCCAGCAGCCAAGATCCCGGCGGTCCCCAGCATTTT. This encodes CASSQDPGGPQHF.

This chain uses TRBV11-1 with TRBJ2-5; the match to TRBD1 covers 8 bases. J lost 5 bases, V lost 5 bases, and 7 bases had no gene match. Germline CDR1 is SGHAT and CDR2 is FQDESV (reference sequence). The CDR3 contains 14 residues. CDR3 sequence (DNA): TGTGCCAGCAGCCCCAGGACAGGGAAGGAGACCCAGTACTTC. It yields the protein CASSPRTGKETQYF.